This TCR beta chain appears in the sequencing data of a study of blood T cell repertoires in COVID-19. Clones were sequenced by immunoSEQ multiplex PCR, and TCRdb holds only the in-frame ones, with some missing. Altogether under 250,000 clones are present, 80% being singletons, with the ten largest covering roughly 12%. The CDR3 is 14 amino acids. This clone was seen only a few times. Sample: peripheral blood. The chain has TRBV21-1 and TRBJ2-3; no DNA check was done on the table's D call, TRBD2. TRBV21-1 is noted as a pseudogene. The TCR originated in a human donor in a cohort sampled during active COVID-19. DNA of the CDR3: TGTGCCAGCGCAAGGAGGAAGGGCTCAGATACGCAGTATTTT. Its translation is CASARRKGSDTQYF.